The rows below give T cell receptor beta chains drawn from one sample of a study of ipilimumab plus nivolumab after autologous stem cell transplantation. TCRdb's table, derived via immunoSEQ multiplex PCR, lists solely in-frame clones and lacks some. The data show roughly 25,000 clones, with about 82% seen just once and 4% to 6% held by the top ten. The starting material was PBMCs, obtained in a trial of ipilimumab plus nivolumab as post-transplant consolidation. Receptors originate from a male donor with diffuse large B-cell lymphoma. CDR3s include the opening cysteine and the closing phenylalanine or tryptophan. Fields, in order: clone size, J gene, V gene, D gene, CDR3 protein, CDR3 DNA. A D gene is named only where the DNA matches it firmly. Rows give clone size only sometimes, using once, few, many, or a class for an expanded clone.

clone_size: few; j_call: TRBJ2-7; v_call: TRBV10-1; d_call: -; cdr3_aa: CASSDRRLPYEQYF; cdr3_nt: TGCGCCAGCAGTGACAGGCGGCTACCCTACGAGCAGTACTTC
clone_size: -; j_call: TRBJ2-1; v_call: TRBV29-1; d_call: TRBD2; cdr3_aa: CSGGTRANDEQFF; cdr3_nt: TGCAGCGGCGGGACTAGAGCGAACGATGAGCAGTTCTTC
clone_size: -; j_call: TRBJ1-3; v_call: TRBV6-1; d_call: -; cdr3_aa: CASSERGLLGNTIYF; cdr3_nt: TGTGCCAGCAGTGAACGGGGACTCCTCGGAAACACCATATATTTT
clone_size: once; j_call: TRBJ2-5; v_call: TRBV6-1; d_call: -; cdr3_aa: CASSEGQLGLPSIQETQYF; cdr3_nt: TGTGCCAGCAGTGAGGGTCAATTAGGACTCCCATCTATTCAAGAGACCCAGTACTTC
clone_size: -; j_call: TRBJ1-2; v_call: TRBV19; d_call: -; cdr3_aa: CASSIGTQRGYTF; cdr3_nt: TGTGCCAGTAGTATCGGCACCCAAAGGGGCTACACCTTC
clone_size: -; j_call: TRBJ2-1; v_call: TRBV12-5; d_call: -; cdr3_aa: CASGLNRGGFGYNEQFF; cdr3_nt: TGTGCTAGTGGTTTGAACAGGGGAGGGTTCGGGTACAATGAGCAGTTCTTC
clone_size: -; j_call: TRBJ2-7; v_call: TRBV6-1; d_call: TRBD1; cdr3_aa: CASSEGGQGVSPSF; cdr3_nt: TGTGCCAGCAGTGAAGGGGGACAGGGGGTATCCCCAAGCTTC
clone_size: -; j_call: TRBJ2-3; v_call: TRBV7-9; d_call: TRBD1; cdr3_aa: CATETGSTDTQYF; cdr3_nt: TGTGCCACCGAGACAGGGTCCACAGATACGCAGTATTTT
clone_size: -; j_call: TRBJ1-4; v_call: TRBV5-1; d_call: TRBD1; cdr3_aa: CASSERQGGPTNEKLFF; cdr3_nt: TGCGCCAGCAGCGAGAGACAGGGGGGGCCAACTAATGAAAAACTGTTTTTT
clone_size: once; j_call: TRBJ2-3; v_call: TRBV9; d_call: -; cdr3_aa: CASSDVPPDTQYF; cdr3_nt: TGTGCCAGCAGCGATGTCCCTCCCGATACGCAGTATTTT
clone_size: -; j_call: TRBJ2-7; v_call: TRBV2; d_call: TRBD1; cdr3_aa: CASSAGTGVEYF; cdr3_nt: TGTGCCAGCAGCGCCGGGACAGGGGTTGAGTACTTC
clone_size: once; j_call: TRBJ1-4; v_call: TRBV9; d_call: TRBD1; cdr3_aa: CASSARDRANEKLFF; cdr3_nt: TGTGCCAGCAGCGCGCGGGACAGGGCTAATGAAAAACTGTTTTTT
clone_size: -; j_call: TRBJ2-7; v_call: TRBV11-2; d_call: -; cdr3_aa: CASSLDRYEQYF; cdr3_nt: TGTGCCAGCAGCTTAGATCGATACGAGCAGTACTTC
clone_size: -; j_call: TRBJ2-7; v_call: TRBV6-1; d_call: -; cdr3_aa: CASSPGEYEQYF; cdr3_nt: TGTGCCAGCAGCCCGGGGGAGTACGAGCAGTACTTC
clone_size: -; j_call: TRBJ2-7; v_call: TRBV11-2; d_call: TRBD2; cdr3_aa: CASSLGLAGYEQYF; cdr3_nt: TGTGCCAGCAGCCTGGGACTAGCGGGCTACGAGCAGTACTTC
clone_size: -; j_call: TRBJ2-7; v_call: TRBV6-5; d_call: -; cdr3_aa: CATQADNSYEQYF; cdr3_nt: TGTGCCACGCAGGCGGATAACTCCTACGAGCAGTACTTC
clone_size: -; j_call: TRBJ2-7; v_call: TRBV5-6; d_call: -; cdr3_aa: CASSLGGGEQYF; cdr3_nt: TGTGCCAGCAGCTTGGGTGGTGGGGAGCAGTACTTC